This TCR beta chain was captured in a study of HIV-infected children after antiretroviral therapy interruption. Germline V gene lookup returns CDR1 MNHNY and CDR2 SVGAGI (reference sequence). There are 15 residues in the CDR3. Trimming at V came to 2 bases and at J to 4 bases, leaving 5 bases not matched to a gene. As to treatment: PENTA 11 planned treatment interruption arm or continuous ART arm. The TCR library was built from RNA with a 3' RACE protocol and unique molecular identifiers. TCRdb recomputed calls from the 3' RACE reads with MiXCR, one row per CDR3 protein. This sample has around 15,000 distinct CDR3 sequences, with about 3% found just once. This clonotype came up many times.

The chain carries TRBV6-6 and TRBJ2-4, with 7 positions matching TRBD1. The TCR was taken from a pool of human donors with HIV. The sample consisted of CD45RO+ CD8+ T cells from PBMCs, pooled from several time points, taken from a donor given antiretroviral therapy, either interrupted or continuous. Subset given: memory CD8+ CD45RO+ CD45RA- T cells. Here the CDR3 DNA reads TGTGCCAGCAGTTACAGCCGGGACAGTAAAAACATTCAGTACTTC. Translated: CASSYSRDSKNIQYF.